The 13 T cell receptor beta chains listed next were all sequenced from one sample in a study of shared clonotypes between healthy human individuals. TCRdb's copy holds only in-frame clones and misses some; the assay was immunoSEQ multiplex PCR. Of 2 million to 2.5 million clones listed, 90% to 95% are singletons. The sample comprised naive CD4+ T cells from PBMCs. Stated subset: CD45RA+ positively selected. The receptors were sampled from a man between 18 and 35 years old in good health. Some clones in this sample may be carry-over from other donors' samples.

As concerns this clone: Other DNA variants within this sample encode the same CDR3. V usage is TRBV5-6 and J usage is TRBJ2-7; 11 bases agree with TRBD2. V shed 4 bases, J shed 5 bases, and the junction held 5 bases outside the gene matches. CDR3 length equals 14 residues. Germline V gene data show CDR1 as SGHDT and CDR2 as YYEEEE. The CDR3 sequence is CASSVGLAGNEQYF. Here the CDR3 DNA reads TGTGCCAGCAGCGTAGGACTAGCGGGTAACGAGCAGTACTTC.

The chain employs TRBV28 and TRBJ1-2; 9 bases align to TRBD1. Germline V gives CDR1 MDHEN, CDR2 SYDVKM. Unmatched junction bases numbered 11, after V lost 5 bases and J lost 7 bases. This CDR3 comprises 15 residues. CDR3 amino acids: CASSPAGTGNFGYTF. The CDR3 DNA sequence: TGTGCCAGCAGTCCGGCCGGGACAGGGAATTTTGGCTACACCTTC.

The count of this clone is one. The sample carries other DNA sequences with the same CDR3. This chain links TRBV4-3 with TRBJ2-1; D unresolved. CDR1 and CDR2 from the germline V gene are LGHNA and YSLEER. The CDR3 consists of 14 residues. The V and J ends lost 2 bases and 0 bases respectively, with 5 bases between them. The CDR3 nucleotides are TGCGCCAGCAGCCAACCGGGCTCCTACAATGAGCAGTTCTTC. Protein sequence: CASSQPGSYNEQFF.

The chain carries TRBV5-1 and TRBJ1-2, with a tentative D call TRBD1 (5 bases). V lost 4 bases and J lost 6, with 13 bases in between. This CDR3 contains 13 residues. Germline values: CDR1 SGHRS, CDR2 YFSETQ. CDR3: CASSRDRTHGYTF. The CDR3 nucleotides read TGCGCCAGCAGCCGAGACAGAACCCATGGCTACACCTTC.

V is TRBV2 and J is TRBJ1-2; TRBD1 is a possible D gene (6 bases). The CDR3 is 14 amino acids. V was shortened by 4 bases and J by 4 bases, with 13 bases between the two germline ends. Germline-derived CDR1 and CDR2 are SNHLY and FYNNEI. Here the CDR3 DNA reads TGTGCCAGCAGTGTGAGGACAGATTCCTATGGCTACACCTTC. Its protein is CASSVRTDSYGYTF. Full variable domain (remainder filled in from reference TRBV2 and TRBJ1-2): EPEVTQTPSHQVTQMGQEVILRCVPISNHLYFYWYRQILGQKVEFLVSFYNNEISEKSEIFDDQFSVERPDGSNFTLKIRSTKLEDSAMYFCASSVRTDSYGYTFGSGTRLTVV.

The chain has TRBV18 and TRBJ1-1; the match to TRBD1 covers 9 bases. V dropped 5 bases and J dropped 4; count of bases not matched to a gene: 11. The germline gives CDR1 KGHSH, CDR2 LQKENI. This CDR3 has 16 residues. The chain's CDR3 is CASSGRQGGPGTEAFF. CDR3 nucleotides: TGTGCCAGCTCAGGACGACAGGGGGGGCCCGGCACTGAAGCTTTCTTT.

The V call is TRBV28, the J call TRBJ1-4, with TRBD1 as a possible D gene (5 bases). V was trimmed by 5 bases and J by 1 base, leaving 11 bases between them. The CDR3 has 15 amino acids. CDR1 MDHEN and CDR2 SYDVKM come from the germline V gene. The CDR3: CASSASGGTNEKLFF. DNA of the CDR3: TGTGCCAGCAGTGCCTCGGGGGGAACTAATGAAAAACTGTTTTTT.

V and J are TRBV10-1 and TRBJ2-7; 11 nucleotides align to TRBD2. J was trimmed by 5 bases and V by 9 bases; bases with no gene match: 6. Germline V gene data show CDR1 as WNHNN and CDR2 as SYGVQD (reference sequence). This CDR3 spans 13 amino acids. The CDR3: CASSGRAGNEQYF. CDR3 nucleotides: TGCGCCAGTAGCGGGAGGGCCGGGAACGAGCAGTACTTC.

J is TRBJ2-1 and V is TRBV5-6; perhaps D is TRBD1 or TRBD2 (5 bases each). The CDR3 is 17 amino acids. V was trimmed by 3 bases and J by 3 bases, leaving 19 bases between them. Germline V gives CDR1 SGHDT, CDR2 YYEEEE. CDR3 region: CASSSLSGTAIYNEQFF. The CDR3 DNA sequence: TGTGCCAGCAGCTCTCTTTCCGGGACGGCCATCTACAATGAGCAGTTCTTC.

The gene calls are TRBV27 and TRBJ2-2; 10 nucleotides match TRBD2. Trimming at V came to 6 bases and at J to 4 bases, leaving 2 bases not matched to a gene. This CDR3 contains 14 residues. Looked up from germline, CDR1 is MNHEY and CDR2 is SMNVEV (reference sequence). This CDR3 is CASRPSGSTGELFF. The CDR3 coding sequence is TGTGCCAGCAGGCCTAGCGGGAGCACCGGGGAGCTGTTTTTT.

This chain connects TRBV28 to TRBJ1-1, with a possible D match to TRBD1 (5 bases). This CDR3 comprises 15 residues. Germline V gene sequence: CDR1 MDHEN, CDR2 SYDVKM. The germline V and J ends were trimmed by 5 bases and 6 bases, with 19 bases remaining between them. Here the CDR3 reads CASSVYRVGVAEAFF. The CDR3, as DNA: TGTGCCAGCAGTGTTTATAGGGTAGGGGTGGCTGAAGCTTTCTTT.

This chain connects TRBV27 to TRBJ2-7, with 8 bases identical to TRBD2. CDR3 length: 15 amino acids. CDR1 is MNHEY, CDR2 SMNVEV, per germline (reference sequence). V dropped 6 bases and J dropped 0; count of bases not matched to a gene: 7. CDR3: CASSAGRAFSYEQYF. The CDR3 DNA reads TGTGCCAGCAGCGCCGGGAGGGCCTTCTCCTACGAGCAGTACTTC.

The chain combines TRBV28 with TRBJ2-7; D is unresolved. From germline, CDR1 is MDHEN and CDR2 SYDVKM. This CDR3 region has 12 residues. The V end was cut by 5 bases, the J end by 3 bases, with 8 bases between. In DNA form, the CDR3 reads TGTGCCAGCAGTACCGCGTACTACGAGCAGTACTTC. It specifies CASSTAYYEQYF.